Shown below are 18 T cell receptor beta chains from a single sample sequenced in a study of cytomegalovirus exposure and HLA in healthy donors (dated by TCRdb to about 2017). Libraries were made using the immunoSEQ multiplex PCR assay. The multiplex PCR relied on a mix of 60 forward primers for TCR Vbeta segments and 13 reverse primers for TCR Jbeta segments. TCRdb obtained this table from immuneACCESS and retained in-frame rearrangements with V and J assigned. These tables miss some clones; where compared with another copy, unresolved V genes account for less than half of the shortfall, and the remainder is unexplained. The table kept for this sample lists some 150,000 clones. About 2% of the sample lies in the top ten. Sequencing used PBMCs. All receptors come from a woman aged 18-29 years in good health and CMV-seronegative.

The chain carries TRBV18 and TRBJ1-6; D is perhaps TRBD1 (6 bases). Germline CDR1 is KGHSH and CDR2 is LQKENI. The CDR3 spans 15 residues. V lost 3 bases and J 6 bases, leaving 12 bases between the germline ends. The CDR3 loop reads CASSPRQASNSPLHF. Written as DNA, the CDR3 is TGTGCCAGCTCACCGCGACAGGCGAGTAATTCACCCCTCCACTTT.

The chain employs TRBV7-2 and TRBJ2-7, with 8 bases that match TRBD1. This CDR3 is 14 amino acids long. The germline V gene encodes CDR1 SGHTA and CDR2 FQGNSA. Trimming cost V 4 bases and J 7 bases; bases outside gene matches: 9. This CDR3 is CASSSGQGVREQYV. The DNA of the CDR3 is TGTGCCAGCAGCTCAGGACAGGGAGTAAGAGAGCAGTACGTC.

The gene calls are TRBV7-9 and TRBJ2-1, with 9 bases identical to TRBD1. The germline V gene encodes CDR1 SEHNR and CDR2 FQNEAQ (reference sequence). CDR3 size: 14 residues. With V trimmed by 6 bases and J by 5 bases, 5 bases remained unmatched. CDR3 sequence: CASSAWDRDNEQFF. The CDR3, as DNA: TGTGCCAGCAGTGCCTGGGACAGGGACAATGAGCAGTTCTTC. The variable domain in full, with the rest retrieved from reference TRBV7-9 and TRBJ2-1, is DTGVSQNPRHKITKRGQNVTFRCDPISEHNRLYWYRQTLGQGPEFLTYFQNEAQLEKSRLLSDRFSAERPKGSFSTLEIQRTEQGDSAMYLCASSAWDRDNEQFFGPGTRLTVL.

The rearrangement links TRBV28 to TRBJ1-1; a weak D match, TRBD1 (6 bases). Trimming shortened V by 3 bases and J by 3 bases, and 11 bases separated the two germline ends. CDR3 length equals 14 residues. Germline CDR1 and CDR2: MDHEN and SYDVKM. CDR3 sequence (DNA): TGTGCCAGCAGTTTGCGGGGGGCTTACACTGAAGCTTTCTTT. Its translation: CASSLRGAYTEAFF.

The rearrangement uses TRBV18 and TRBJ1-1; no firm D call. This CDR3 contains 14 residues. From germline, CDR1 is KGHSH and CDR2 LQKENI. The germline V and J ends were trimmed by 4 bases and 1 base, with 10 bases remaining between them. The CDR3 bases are TGTGCCAGCTCACTCTACTCCGAGAACACTGAAGCTTTCTTT. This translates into CASSLYSENTEAFF.

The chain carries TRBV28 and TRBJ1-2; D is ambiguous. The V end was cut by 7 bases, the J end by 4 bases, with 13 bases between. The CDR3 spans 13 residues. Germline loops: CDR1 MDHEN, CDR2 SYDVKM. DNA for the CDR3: TGTGCCAGCACCCAAATTCTAACCTATGGCTACACCTTC. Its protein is CASTQILTYGYTF.

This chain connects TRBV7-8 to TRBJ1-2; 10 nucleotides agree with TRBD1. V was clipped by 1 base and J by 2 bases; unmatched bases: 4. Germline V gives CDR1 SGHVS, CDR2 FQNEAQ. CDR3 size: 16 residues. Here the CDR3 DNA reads TGTGCCAGCAGCTTAGGGACAGGGGGAGGGAACTATGGCTACACCTTC. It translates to CASSLGTGGGNYGYTF. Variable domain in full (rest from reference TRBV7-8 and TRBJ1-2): GAGVSQSPRYKVAKRGQDVALRCDPISGHVSLFWYQQALGQGPEFLTYFQNEAQLDKSGLPSDRFFAERPEGSVSTLKIQRTQQEDSAVYLCASSLGTGGGNYGYTFGSGTRLTVV.

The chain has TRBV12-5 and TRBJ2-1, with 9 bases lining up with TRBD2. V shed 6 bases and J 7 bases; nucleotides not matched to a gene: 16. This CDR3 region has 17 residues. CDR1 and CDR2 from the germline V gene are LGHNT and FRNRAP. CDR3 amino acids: CASGPGLAGRGWNEQFF. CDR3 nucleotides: TGTGCTAGTGGACCGGGGCTAGCGGGACGAGGGTGGAATGAGCAGTTCTTC. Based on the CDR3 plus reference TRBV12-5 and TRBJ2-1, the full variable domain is DARVTQTPRHKVTEMGQEVTMRCQPILGHNTVFWYRQTMMQGLELLAYFRNRAPLDDSGMPKDRFSAEMPDATLATLKIQPSEPRDSAVYFCASGPGLAGRGWNEQFFGPGTRLTVL.

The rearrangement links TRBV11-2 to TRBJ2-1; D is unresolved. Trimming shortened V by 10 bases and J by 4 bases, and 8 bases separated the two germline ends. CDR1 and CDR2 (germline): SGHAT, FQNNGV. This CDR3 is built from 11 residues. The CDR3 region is CATLIYNEQFF. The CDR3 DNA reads TGTGCCACACTGATTTACAATGAGCAGTTCTTC. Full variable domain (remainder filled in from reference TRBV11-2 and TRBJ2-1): EAGVAQSPRYKIIEKRQSVAFWCNPISGHATLYWYQQILGQGPKLLIQFQNNGVVDDSQLPKDRFSAERLKGVDSTLKIQPAKLEDSAVYLCATLIYNEQFFGPGTRLTVL.

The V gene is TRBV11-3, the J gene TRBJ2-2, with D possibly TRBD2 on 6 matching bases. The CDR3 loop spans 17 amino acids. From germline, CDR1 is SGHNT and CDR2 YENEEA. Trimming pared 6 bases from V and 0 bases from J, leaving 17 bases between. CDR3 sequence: CASRRSAQRANTGELFF. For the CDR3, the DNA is TGTGCCAGCAGGCGATCAGCCCAGCGGGCGAACACCGGGGAGCTGTTTTTT.

This chain's CDR3 is CASRIGTGYEQYF. The CDR3 nucleotides read TGTGCCAGCAGAATCGGGACAGGCTACGAGCAGTACTTC. The rearrangement joins TRBV6-5 to TRBJ2-7; 8 bases align to TRBD1. The CDR3 sequence is 13 residues long. The V gene's germline CDR1 is MNHEY and CDR2 SVGAGI. Trimming cost V 6 bases and J 3 bases; bases outside gene matches: 4.

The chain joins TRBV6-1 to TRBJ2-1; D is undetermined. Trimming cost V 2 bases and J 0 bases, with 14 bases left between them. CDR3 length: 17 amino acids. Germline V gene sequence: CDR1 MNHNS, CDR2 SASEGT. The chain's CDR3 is CASSEFISGYSYNEQFF. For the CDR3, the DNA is TGTGCCAGCAGTGAATTCATTTCCGGGTACTCCTACAATGAGCAGTTCTTC.

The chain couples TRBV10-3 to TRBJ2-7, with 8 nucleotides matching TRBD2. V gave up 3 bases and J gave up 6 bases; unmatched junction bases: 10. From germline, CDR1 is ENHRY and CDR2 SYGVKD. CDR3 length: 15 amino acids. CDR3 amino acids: CAISDRLAGYSEQYF. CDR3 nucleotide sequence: TGTGCCATCAGTGACAGGTTAGCGGGATATTCCGAGCAGTACTTC.

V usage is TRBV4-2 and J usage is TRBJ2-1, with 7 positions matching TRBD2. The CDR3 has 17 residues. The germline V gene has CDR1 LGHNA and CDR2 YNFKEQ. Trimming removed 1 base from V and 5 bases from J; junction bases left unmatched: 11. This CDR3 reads CASSQGSGREYNNEQFF. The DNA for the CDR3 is TGTGCCAGCAGCCAAGGGTCTGGGCGGGAGTATAACAATGAGCAGTTCTTC.

CDR3 nucleotides: TGTGCCAGCAGCCATACTAGCGGGAGTTCCTACGAGCAGTACTTC. Translated, it gives CASSHTSGSSYEQYF. This rearrangement joins TRBV6-5 to TRBJ2-7; 11 nucleotides line up with TRBD2. The CDR3 covers 15 residues. Germline-derived CDR1 and CDR2 are MNHEY and SVGAGI. Trimming took 6 bases from V and 1 from J; bases not matched to a gene: 5.

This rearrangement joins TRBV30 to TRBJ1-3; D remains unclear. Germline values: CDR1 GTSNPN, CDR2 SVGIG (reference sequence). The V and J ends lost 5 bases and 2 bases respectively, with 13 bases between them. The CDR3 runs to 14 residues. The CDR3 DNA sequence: TGTGCCTGGTCCGAGGGAACTCCTGGAAACACCATATATTTT. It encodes CAWSEGTPGNTIYF. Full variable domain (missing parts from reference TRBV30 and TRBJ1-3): SQTIHQWPATLVQPVGSPLSLECTVEGTSNPNLYWYRQAAGRGLQLLFYSVGIGQISSEVPQNLSASRPQDRQFILSSKKLLLSDSGFYLCAWSEGTPGNTIYFGEGSWLTVV.

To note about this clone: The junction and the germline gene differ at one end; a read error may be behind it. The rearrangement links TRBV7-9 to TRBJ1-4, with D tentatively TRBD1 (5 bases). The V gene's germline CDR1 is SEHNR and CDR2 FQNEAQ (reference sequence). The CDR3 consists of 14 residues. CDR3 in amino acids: CASSFYGADGDREF. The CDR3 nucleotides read TGTGCCAGCAGCTTCTATGGGGCCGACGGAGATAGAGAATTT.

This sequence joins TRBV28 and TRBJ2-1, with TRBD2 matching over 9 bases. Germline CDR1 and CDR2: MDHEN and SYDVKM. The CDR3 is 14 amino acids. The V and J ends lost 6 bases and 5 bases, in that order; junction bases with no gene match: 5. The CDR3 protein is CASSGREGNNEQFF. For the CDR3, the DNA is TGTGCCAGCAGCGGGCGGGAGGGGAACAATGAGCAGTTCTTC.